The sequence of this T cell receptor (beta chain) was determined in a study of OX40 agonist ivuxolimab in advanced cancers. Study as a whole: It was ivuxolimab, an agonistic anti-OX40 (CD134) antibody, that patients were treated with. Enrollees could have had prior anti-PD-1, anti-PD-L1 or anti-CTLA-4 therapy, which over 35% had received.

Using immunoSEQ multiplex PCR, the repertoire was profiled, and TCRdb retains in-frame clones only, with some absent. The sample has tens of thousands of clones; around four fifths are singletons. There are a few counts of this clone. Germline CDR1 is SGHRS and CDR2 is YFSETQ. The CDR3 extends over 14 amino acids. V was pared by 3 bases and J by 5 bases, with 14 bases between. Exclusion applied to patients with autoimmune disease history or systemic immunosuppression. Sample: CD4+ or CD8+ T cells sorted from blood, taken in a trial of the OX40 agonist ivuxolimab. The chain joins TRBV5-1 to TRBJ2-5; D may match TRBD1 or TRBD2 (6 bases each). This TCR was recovered from an adult with an advanced solid tumor such as melanoma, head and neck, liver or kidney cancer. The chain's CDR3 is CASSSEGGRETQYF. The DNA for the CDR3 is TGCGCCAGCAGCTCGGAGGGGGGCAGGGAGACCCAGTACTTC.